The 3 T cell receptor beta chains reported below all come from one sample, sequenced in a study of blood T cells in healthy people across ages. A sample-barcoded 5' primer and a J-beta primer mix were used in a second PCR of roughly 7 to 12 cycles. TCRdb re-called the 5' RACE reads with MiXCR, one entry per CDR3 protein. The sample lists 550,000 to 650,000 distinct CDR3 sequences, about 27% occurring once. The data also belong to a second study, concerning T cells of mothers and their children.

Sequencing was done on a sample of blood. These receptors originate from a boy under 10 years old in good health.

About this clonotype itself: The germline gene is not matched at one end of the junction; a read error may be the cause. This chain connects TRBV20-1 to TRBJ2-7; 8 nucleotides match TRBD2. Germline V lookup: CDR1 DFQATT, CDR2 SNEGSKA (reference sequence). This CDR3 contains 13 residues. Written as DNA, the CDR3 is TGCAGTGCCAGAGGGACTAGCTCCTACGAGCAGTACTTC. Translated: CSARGTSSYEQYF.

This clonotype was observed a handful of times. The chain uses TRBV20-1 and TRBJ1-4; TRBD1 might be the D (5 bases). The V gene's germline CDR1 is DFQATT and CDR2 SNEGSKA (reference sequence). CDR3 size: 14 residues. The V gene lost 4 bases and the J gene lost 7 bases, with 16 bases spanning the gap. The CDR3 spells CSATHEGRGEKLFF. CDR3 nucleotide sequence: TGCAGTGCTACACATGAGGGGCGGGGTGAAAAACTGTTTTTT.

The chain couples TRBV9 to TRBJ1-1; D is undetermined. Germline V gene sequence: CDR1 SGDLS, CDR2 YYNGEE. This CDR3 has 17 amino acids. Deletions cut 0 bases from V and 5 bases from J, with 20 bases between. CDR3 nucleotide sequence: TGTGCCAGCAGCGTAGGAGGCCCCGGGCCCCTGGGAACTGAAGCTTTCTTT. It yields the protein CASSVGGPGPLGTEAFF.